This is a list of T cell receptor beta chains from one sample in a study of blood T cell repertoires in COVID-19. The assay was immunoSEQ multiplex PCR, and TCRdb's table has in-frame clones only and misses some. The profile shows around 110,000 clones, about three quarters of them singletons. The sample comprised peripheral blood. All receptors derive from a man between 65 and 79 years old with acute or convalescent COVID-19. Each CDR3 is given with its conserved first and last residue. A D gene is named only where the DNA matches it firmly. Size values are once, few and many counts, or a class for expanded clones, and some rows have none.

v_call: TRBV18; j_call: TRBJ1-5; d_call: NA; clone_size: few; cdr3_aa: CASSPQGLEGQPQHF; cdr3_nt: TGTGCCAGCTCACCACAGGGGTTGGAAGGTCAGCCCCAGCATTTT
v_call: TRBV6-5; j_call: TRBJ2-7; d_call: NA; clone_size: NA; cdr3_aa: CASSSLDYNSYEQYF; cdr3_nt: TGTGCCAGCAGTTCTTTGGACTACAACTCCTACGAGCAGTACTTC
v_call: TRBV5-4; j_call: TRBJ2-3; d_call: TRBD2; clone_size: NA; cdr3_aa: CASSLPSGGRGESTDTQYF; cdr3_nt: TGTGCCAGCAGCCTTCCTAGCGGGGGTCGGGGAGAGAGCACAGATACGCAGTATTTT
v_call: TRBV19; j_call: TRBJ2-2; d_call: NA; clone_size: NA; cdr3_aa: CASRKGVFAGELFF; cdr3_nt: TGTGCCAGTAGGAAGGGGGTGTTCGCCGGGGAGCTGTTTTTT
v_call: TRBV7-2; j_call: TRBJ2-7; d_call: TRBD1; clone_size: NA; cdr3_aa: CASSSPDRDTREQYF; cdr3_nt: TGTGCCAGCAGCTCACCCGACAGGGATACGCGCGAGCAGTACTTC
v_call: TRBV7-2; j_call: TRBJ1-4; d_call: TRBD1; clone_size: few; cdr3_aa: CASSPRDRGRGANEKLFF; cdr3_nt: TGTGCCAGCAGCCCCCGGGACAGGGGGCGGGGAGCTAATGAAAAACTGTTTTTT
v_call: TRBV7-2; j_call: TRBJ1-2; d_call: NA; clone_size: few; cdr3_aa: CASSLGGHYGYTF; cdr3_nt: TGTGCCAGCAGCTTAGGGGGGCACTATGGCTACACCTTC
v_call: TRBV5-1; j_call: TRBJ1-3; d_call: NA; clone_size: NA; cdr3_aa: CASSSGNSDSSGNTIYF; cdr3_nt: TGCGCCAGCAGCTCAGGGAACTCGGACAGTTCGGGAAACACCATATATTTT
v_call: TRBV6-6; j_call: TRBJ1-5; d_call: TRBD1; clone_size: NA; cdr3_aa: CASSDGTGGKPQHF; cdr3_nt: TGTGCCAGCAGTGACGGGACAGGGGGGAAGCCCCAGCATTTT
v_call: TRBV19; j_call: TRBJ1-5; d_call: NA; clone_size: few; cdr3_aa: CASRIPRENSNQPQHF; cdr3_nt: TGTGCCAGTAGGATCCCTAGAGAAAACAGCAATCAGCCCCAGCATTTT
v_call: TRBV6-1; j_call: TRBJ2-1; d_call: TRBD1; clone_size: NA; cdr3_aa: CASSESRQGFDNEQFF; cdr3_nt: TGTGCCAGCAGTGAATCAAGACAGGGGTTTGACAATGAGCAGTTCTTC
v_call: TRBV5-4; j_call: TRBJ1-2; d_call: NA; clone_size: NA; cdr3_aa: CASSLQGRMDYGYTF; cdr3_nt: TGTGCCAGCAGCTTGCAGGGGCGCATGGACTATGGCTACACCTTC
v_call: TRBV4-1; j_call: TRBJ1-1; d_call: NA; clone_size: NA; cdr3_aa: CASSQELQFSAFF; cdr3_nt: TGCGCCAGCAGCCAGGAGCTTCAGTTTTCCGCTTTCTTT
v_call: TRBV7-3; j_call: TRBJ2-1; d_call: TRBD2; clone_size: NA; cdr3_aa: CASSSPGLALNEQFF; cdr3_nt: TGTGCCAGCAGCTCGCCGGGACTAGCCCTCAATGAGCAGTTCTTC
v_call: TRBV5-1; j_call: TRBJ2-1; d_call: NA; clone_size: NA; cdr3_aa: CASSLELAYNEQFF; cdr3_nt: TGCGCCAGCAGCTTGGAGCTAGCCTACAATGAGCAGTTCTTC
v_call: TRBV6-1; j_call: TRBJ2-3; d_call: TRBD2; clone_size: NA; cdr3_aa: CASSEAGGKDTQYF; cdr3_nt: TGTGCCAGCAGTGAAGCGGGGGGGAAAGATACGCAGTATTTT
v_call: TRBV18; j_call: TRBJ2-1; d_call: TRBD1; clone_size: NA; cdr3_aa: CASSPPRTGVQEQFF; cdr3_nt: TGTGCCAGCTCACCACCCCGGACAGGGGTTCAGGAGCAGTTCTTC
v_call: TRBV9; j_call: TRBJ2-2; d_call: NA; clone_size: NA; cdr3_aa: CASSLTGMNTGELFF; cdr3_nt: TGTGCCAGCAGCCTCACAGGAATGAACACCGGGGAGCTGTTTTTT
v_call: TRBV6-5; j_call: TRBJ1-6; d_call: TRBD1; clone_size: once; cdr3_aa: CASSYTGQGLSPLHF; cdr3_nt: TGTGCCAGCAGTTACACCGGACAGGGCCTTTCACCCCTCCACTTT
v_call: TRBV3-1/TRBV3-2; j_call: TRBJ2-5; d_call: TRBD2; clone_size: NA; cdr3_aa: CASSQGDSGAQETQYF; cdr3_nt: TGTGCCAGCAGCCAAGGAGATAGCGGGGCCCAAGAGACCCAGTACTTC
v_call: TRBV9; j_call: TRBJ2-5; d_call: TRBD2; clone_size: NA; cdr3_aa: CASSVGGTSQETQYF; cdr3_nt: TGTGCCAGCAGCGTAGGGGGGACTAGCCAAGAGACCCAGTACTTC
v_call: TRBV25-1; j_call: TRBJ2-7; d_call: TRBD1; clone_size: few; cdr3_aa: CASSDRGLHEQYF; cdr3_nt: TGTGCCAGCAGTGACAGGGGGCTTCACGAGCAGTACTTC
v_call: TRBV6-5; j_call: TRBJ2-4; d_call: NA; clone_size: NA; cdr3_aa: CASSLREDPKNIQYF; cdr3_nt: TGTGCCAGCAGTTTGCGGGAAGACCCCAAAAACATTCAGTACTTC
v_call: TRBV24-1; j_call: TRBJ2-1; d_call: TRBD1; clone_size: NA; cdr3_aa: CATSEGQGAKYNEQFF; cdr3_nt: TGTGCCACCAGTGAAGGACAGGGGGCGAAATACAATGAGCAGTTCTTC
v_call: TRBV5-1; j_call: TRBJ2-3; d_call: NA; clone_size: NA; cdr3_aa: CASSSTGGTDTQYF; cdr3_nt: TGCGCCAGCAGCTCTACAGGAGGCACAGATACGCAGTATTTT
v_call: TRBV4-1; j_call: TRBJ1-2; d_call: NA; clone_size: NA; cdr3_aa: CASSQDRAGFLYGYTF; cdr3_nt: TGCGCCAGCAGCCAAGATCGGGCAGGGTTTTTATATGGCTACACCTTC
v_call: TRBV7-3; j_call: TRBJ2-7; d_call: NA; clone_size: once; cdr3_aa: CASSQYHENEQYF; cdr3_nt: TGTGCCAGCAGCCAATACCATGAGAACGAGCAGTACTTC
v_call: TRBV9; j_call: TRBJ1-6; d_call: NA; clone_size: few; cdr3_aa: CASSVFSNSPLHF; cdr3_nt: TGTGCCAGCAGCGTATTCAGTAATTCACCCCTCCACTTT
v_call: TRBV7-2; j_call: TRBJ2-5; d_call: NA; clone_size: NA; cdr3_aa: CASSLGRVETQYF; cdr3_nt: TGTGCCAGCAGCTTAGGCAGGGTGGAGACCCAGTACTTC
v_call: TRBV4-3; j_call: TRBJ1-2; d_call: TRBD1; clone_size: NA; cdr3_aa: CASSQELGQGGYTF; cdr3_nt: TGCGCCAGCAGCCAAGAATTGGGACAGGGAGGCTACACCTTC
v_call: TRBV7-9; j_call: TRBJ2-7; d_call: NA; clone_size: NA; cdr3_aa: CASGTRASYEQYF; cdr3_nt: TGTGCCAGCGGCACTAGAGCCTCCTACGAGCAGTACTTC